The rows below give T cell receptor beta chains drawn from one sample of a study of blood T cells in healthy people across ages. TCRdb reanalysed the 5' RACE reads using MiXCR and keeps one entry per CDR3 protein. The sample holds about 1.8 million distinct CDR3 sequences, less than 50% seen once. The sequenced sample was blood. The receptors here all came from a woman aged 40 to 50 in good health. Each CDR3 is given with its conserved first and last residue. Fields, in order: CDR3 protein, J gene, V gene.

cdr3_aa: CASRNGGAETQYF
j_call: TRBJ2-5
v_call: TRBV7-2

cdr3_aa: CASSLVEQANTEAFF
j_call: TRBJ1-1
v_call: TRBV4-1

cdr3_aa: CASSPLSEEQFF
j_call: TRBJ2-1
v_call: TRBV3-1

cdr3_aa: CASSLAQIQSGQGQYEQYF
j_call: TRBJ2-7
v_call: TRBV5-1

cdr3_aa: CASTWAEGNEQFF
j_call: TRBJ2-1
v_call: TRBV9

cdr3_aa: CASSVGTSGGREQYF
j_call: TRBJ2-4
v_call: TRBV5-6

cdr3_aa: CASSYGMTSGGHEETQYF
j_call: -
v_call: TRBV6-5

cdr3_aa: CATSRGVSRETQYF
j_call: -
v_call: TRBV15

cdr3_aa: CSVEARRGGWYEQYF
j_call: TRBJ2-7
v_call: TRBV29-1

cdr3_aa: CASSSDIWETQYF
j_call: -
v_call: TRBV6-2/TRBV6-3

cdr3_aa: CASSPPGGRRGYTF
j_call: TRBJ1-2
v_call: TRBV5-1

cdr3_aa: CASSQKISGANVLTF
j_call: TRBJ2-6
v_call: TRBV9

cdr3_aa: CSVATGRNDEQYF
j_call: -
v_call: TRBV29-1

cdr3_aa: CASSPRTSGGLSRFF
j_call: TRBJ2-1
v_call: TRBV12-3/TRBV12-4

cdr3_aa: CATSREGAGANVLTF
j_call: TRBJ2-6
v_call: TRBV15

cdr3_aa: CASSQRDRGREKLFF
j_call: TRBJ1-4
v_call: TRBV3-1

cdr3_aa: CASSFNQPGATYGYTF
j_call: TRBJ1-2
v_call: TRBV5-1

cdr3_aa: CASSPGQGRPPYNEQYF
j_call: -
v_call: TRBV27

cdr3_aa: CSGGRDSYEQYF
j_call: -
v_call: TRBV20-1

cdr3_aa: CSAPPGTGGSDTQYF
j_call: TRBJ2-3
v_call: TRBV20-1

cdr3_aa: CASSLVSGGHVLTF
j_call: TRBJ2-6
v_call: TRBV7-6

cdr3_aa: CASSPQTGGISPLHF
j_call: TRBJ1-6
v_call: TRBV27

cdr3_aa: CASSRTGGGFSSYEQYF
j_call: TRBJ2-7
v_call: TRBV11-2

cdr3_aa: CASSSSGARNNEQFF
j_call: TRBJ2-1
v_call: TRBV6-2/TRBV6-3

cdr3_aa: CASSLGDRASEETQYF
j_call: TRBJ2-5
v_call: TRBV5-1

cdr3_aa: CASSYSGGVGIYNEQFF
j_call: TRBJ2-1
v_call: TRBV6-2/TRBV6-3

cdr3_aa: CASSQVRDTETNEKLFF
j_call: TRBJ1-4
v_call: TRBV4-2

cdr3_aa: CASSQQPAGGYYGYTF
j_call: TRBJ1-2
v_call: TRBV4-1

cdr3_aa: CAGVVWNSTAQETQYF
j_call: TRBJ2-5
v_call: TRBV28

cdr3_aa: CASSFTGYDEQFF
j_call: TRBJ2-1
v_call: TRBV7-2

cdr3_aa: CASSLSQQGYGYTF
j_call: TRBJ1-2
v_call: TRBV5-1

cdr3_aa: CASSMGGRNPETQYF
j_call: TRBJ2-5
v_call: TRBV5-1

cdr3_aa: CASSQGTAGTDTQYF
j_call: TRBJ2-3
v_call: TRBV3-1